This entry lists 27 T cell receptor beta chains sequenced from one sample in a study of metastatic and nonmetastatic thyroid tumors. Using MiXCR, TCRdb re-called clones from the PCR reads. Of roughly 14,000 clones listed, roughly 25% were seen once; the top ten hold 6% to 8.5%. Every patient was untreated before thyroid surgery. Sequenced input: tumor tissue. Every receptor here comes from a female donor with papillary thyroid cancer or a benign thyroid nodule (not recorded which). Some clones in this sample may be carry-over from other donors' samples.

The rearrangement joins TRBV6-1 to TRBJ1-5; D perhaps matches TRBD1 (6 bases). Per germline, CDR1 MNHNS and CDR2 SASEGT. CDR3 length: 13 residues. Deletions cut 6 bases from V and 4 bases from J, with 10 bases between. CDR3: CASSTGFNQPQHF. The CDR3, as DNA: TGTGCCAGCAGCACAGGGTTTAATCAGCCCCAGCATTTT.

Relative to its sample, this clone is medium-sized. The rearrangement joins TRBV28 to TRBJ2-1; 15 bases agree with TRBD2. The V gene's germline CDR1 is MDHEN and CDR2 SYDVKM. The CDR3 has 15 residues. Trimming at V came to 6 bases and at J to 7 bases, leaving 4 bases not matched to a gene. The CDR3 protein is CASSQGTSGRNEQFF. CDR3 DNA: TGTGCCAGCAGCCAGGGGACTAGCGGGAGGAATGAGCAGTTCTTC.

The gene calls are TRBV5-1 and TRBJ2-7; 7 bases line up with TRBD1. After removal of 4 bases from V and 5 bases from J, the junction contained 12 bases not matched to a gene. The CDR3 length is 15 residues. Germline lookup yields CDR1 SGHRS and CDR2 YFSETQ. The CDR3 loop reads CASSLEGKGGHEQYF. For the CDR3, the DNA is TGCGCCAGCAGCCTTGAGGGGAAAGGGGGCCACGAGCAGTACTTC. The variable domain in full, completed from reference TRBV5-1 and TRBJ2-7, reads KAGVTQTPRYLIKTRGQQVTLSCSPISGHRSVSWYQQTPGQGLQFLFEYFSETQRNKGNFPGRFSGRQFSNSRSEMNVSTLELGDSALYLCASSLEGKGGHEQYFGPGTRLTVT.

This clone was counted between two and nine times. V usage is TRBV6-1 and J usage is TRBJ1-5; D gene ambiguous. V was pared by 7 bases and J by 0 bases, with 16 bases between. Germline CDR1 reads MNHNS; CDR2 reads SASEGT. This CDR3 has 16 residues. CDR3 bases: TGTGCCAGCACCCCTCGGGTAGTTTATAGCAATCAGCCCCAGCATTTT. This gives the protein CASTPRVVYSNQPQHF.

The chain couples TRBV11-2 to TRBJ2-1; D is possibly TRBD2 (6 bases). Trimming removed 1 base at V and 4 bases at J, with 11 bases between. The CDR3 runs to 15 residues. Germline CDR1 reads SGHAT; CDR2 reads FQNNGV. CDR3 loop: CASSLGSSAYNEQFF. The CDR3 DNA sequence: TGTGCCAGCAGCTTAGGGTCTAGCGCGTACAATGAGCAGTTCTTC.

This clone has at least ten counts. The V call is TRBV24-1, the J call TRBJ2-2; the D gene is possibly TRBD2 (5 bases). V was trimmed by 5 bases and J by 6 bases, leaving 15 bases between them. CDR1 is KGHDR and CDR2 is SFDVKD in the germline V gene. The CDR3 spans 15 residues. The CDR3 nucleotides are TGTGCCACCAGTGCAATTACGGGAAGTCCCGGGGAGCTGTTTTTT. It specifies CATSAITGSPGELFF.

As concerns this clone: The junction and the germline gene differ at one end; a read error may be behind it. The rearrangement links TRBV5-1 to TRBJ2-6, with 13 positions matching TRBD2. Germline V CDR1 and CDR2: SGHRS, YFSETQ. This CDR3 region has 17 residues. The CDR3 loop is CASSWTSGSTGDNVLTF. The CDR3 DNA reads TGCGCCAGCAGTTGGACTAGCGGGAGCACTGGGGACAACGTCCTGACTTTC. The full variable domain, its missing parts supplied by reference TRBV5-1 and TRBJ2-6, is KAGVTQTPRYLIKTRGQQVTLSCSPISGHRSVSWYQQTPGQGLQFLFEYFSETQRNKGNFPGRFSGRQFSNSRSEMNVSTLELGDSALYLCASSWTSGSTGDNVLTFGAGSRLTVL.

Comments on this clone: The junction and the germline gene differ at one end; a read error may be behind it. The chain recombines TRBV7-9 with TRBJ1-2; D not certain. CDR3 length equals 15 residues. The germline V gene has CDR1 SEHNR and CDR2 FQNEAQ (reference sequence). The CDR3 nucleotides read TGTGCCATCAGCTTAGCGGCCGGGCGGAGGTATTGCTACACCTTC. The encoded protein is CAISLAAGRRYCYTF.

This clone was found a few times. This sequence may be a read error, since a much larger clone differs from it by one base. The rearrangement links TRBV11-3 to TRBJ1-1; D is perhaps TRBD1 (6 bases). The CDR3 has 17 amino acids. Trimming removed 5 bases at V and 4 bases at J, with 23 bases between. CDR1 is SGHNT and CDR2 is YENEEA in the germline V gene. CDR3 DNA: TGTGCCAGCAGCCTGGCCCACGGTCACAGGGAAGTCACTGAAGCTTTCTTT. Residues: CASSLAHGHREVTEAFF.

The genes are TRBV30 and TRBJ2-1; D uncertain. Germline loops: CDR1 GTSNPN, CDR2 SVGIG (reference sequence). Trimming pared 7 bases from V and 4 bases from J, leaving 14 bases between. The CDR3 extends over 13 amino acids. CDR3 DNA sequence: TGTGCCTCCGGACGGACCGCTTACAATGAGCAGTTCTTC. Its translation is CASGRTAYNEQFF. Combining the CDR3 with reference TRBV30 and TRBJ2-1 gives the whole variable domain SQTIHQWPATLVQPVGSPLSLECTVEGTSNPNLYWYRQAAGRGLQLLFYSVGIGQISSEVPQNLSASRPQDRQFILSSKKLLLSDSGFYLCASGRTAYNEQFFGPGTRLTVL.

This clone occurred many times. V is TRBV28 and J is TRBJ1-3; maybe TRBD1 (6 bases). Germline CDR1 reads MDHEN; CDR2 reads SYDVKM. The ends were cut back, 4 bases at V and 4 bases at J, with 14 bases in the middle. There are 15 residues in the CDR3. CDR3 coding DNA: TGTGCCAGCAGTTCCCGGGACAAGGTCGGAAACACCATATATTTT. Translation gives CASSSRDKVGNTIYF. The full variable domain, in which reference TRBV28 and TRBJ1-3 provide the parts outside the CDR3, is DVKVTQSSRYLVKRTGEKVFLECVQDMDHENMFWYRQDPGLGLRLIYFSYDVKMKEKGDIPEGYSVSREKKERFSLILESASTNQTSMYLCASSSRDKVGNTIYFGEGSWLTVV.

A remark on this clone: Germline and junction disagree at one end, which may indicate a read error. V usage is TRBV6-5 and J usage is TRBJ2-1; D perhaps matches TRBD2 (6 bases). Germline assignment: CDR1 MNHEY and CDR2 SVGAGI. This CDR3 contains 15 residues. The DNA for the CDR3 is TGTGACAGCAGTCACCGGGACTTCCCCCGCGGTGAGCAGTTCTTC. This encodes CDSSHRDFPRGEQFF.

The table lists this clone with many counts. The rearrangement joins TRBV18 to TRBJ1-1; 7 bases match TRBD1. The CDR3 covers 15 residues. Germline assignment: CDR1 KGHSH and CDR2 LQKENI. V dropped 5 bases and J dropped 5; count of bases not matched to a gene: 11. The CDR3 DNA follows: TGTGCCAGCTCAACTAGGGGGCAGGGGAGAACTGAAGCTTTCTTT. Its protein is CASSTRGQGRTEAFF.

This clone was picked up a small number of times. The V and J genes are TRBV19 and TRBJ2-3; 7 nucleotides agree with TRBD2. Trimming at V came to 5 bases and at J to 4 bases, leaving 6 bases not matched to a gene. The CDR3 extends over 14 amino acids. CDR1 LNHDA and CDR2 SQIVND come from the germline V gene (reference sequence). CDR3 sequence reads: CASSPAGVSDTQYF. CDR3 nucleotides: TGTGCCAGTAGTCCCGCGGGAGTGTCAGATACGCAGTATTTT.

The chain couples TRBV6-1 to TRBJ1-1, with D uncertain. The CDR3 is 11 amino acids. V was clipped by 5 bases and J by 3 bases, with 4 bases between them. Germline CDR1 reads MNHNS; CDR2 reads SASEGT. CDR3 sequence (DNA): TGTGCCAGCAGTCGTTACACTGAAGCTTTCTTT. Amino acid sequence: CASSRYTEAFF.

V and J are TRBV20-1 and TRBJ2-1; 15 nucleotides line up with TRBD2. The junction had 5 bases not matched to a gene; V was cut back by 4 bases and J by 4 bases. The germline V gene has CDR1 DFQATT and CDR2 SNEGSKA (reference sequence). The CDR3 is 16 amino acids. The CDR3 bases are TGCAGTGCTAAACCCGGGACTAGCGGGAGGTACAATGAGCAGTTCTTC. Encoded protein: CSAKPGTSGRYNEQFF.

Only a few counts were recorded for this clone. The chain has TRBV6-5 and TRBJ2-1; D is unresolved. The length of the CDR3 is 16 residues. Trimming shortened V by 2 bases and J by 0 bases, and 11 bases separated the two germline ends. In germline, CDR1 is MNHEY, CDR2 SVGAGI. CDR3 residues: CASSYHWPSSYNEQFF. CDR3 in DNA: TGTGCCAGCAGTTACCACTGGCCGAGCTCCTACAATGAGCAGTTCTTC.

This clone was detected a few times. The V and J genes are TRBV24-1 and TRBJ1-1; a weak D match, TRBD1 (6 bases). This CDR3 comprises 15 residues. Germline-derived CDR1 and CDR2 are KGHDR and SFDVKD. The V end lost 4 bases, the J end lost 7 bases, and 18 bases lay between the germline ends. In nucleotides, the CDR3 is TGTGCCACCAGTGACAGTGGACAGCCTGAGAATGAAGCTTTCTTT. It translates to CATSDSGQPENEAFF.

This clone was seen many times. This chain links TRBV5-1 with TRBJ1-1; D not resolved. V was shortened by 4 bases and J by 6 bases, with 13 bases between the two germline ends. The length of the CDR3 is 13 residues. CDR1 SGHRS and CDR2 YFSETQ come from the germline V gene. The CDR3 reads CASSPRSGSEAFF. CDR3 sequence (DNA): TGCGCCAGCAGCCCCCGTAGTGGATCTGAAGCTTTCTTT.

This clone was counted many times. The V call is TRBV5-6, the J call TRBJ1-1, with D unresolved. Between the trimmed V and J ends, which lost 0 bases and 6 bases, there was a span of 12 bases. The CDR3 length is 14 residues. Germline lookup yields CDR1 SGHDT and CDR2 YYEEEE. DNA of the CDR3: TGTGCCAGCAGCTTGGGGTTTAGTCGGGCTGAAGCTTTCTTT. Its protein product is CASSLGFSRAEAFF.

This clone was counted only a few times. The chain recombines TRBV27 with TRBJ1-4, with unresolved D. Germline V lookup: CDR1 MNHEY, CDR2 SMNVEV (reference sequence). The CDR3 sequence is 15 residues long. Trimming cost V 6 bases and J 8 bases, with 19 bases left between them. The CDR3 reads CASSQSRQVGEKLFF. The CDR3 region has the DNA TGTGCCAGCAGCCAAAGCCGGCAGGTCGGGGAAAAACTGTTTTTT.

A word on this clone: A much larger clone lies one base from this, so it may be a read error. The genes are TRBV7-9 and TRBJ1-1; a possible D gene is TRBD1 (5 bases). CDR1 and CDR2 from the germline V gene are SEHNR and FQNEAQ (reference sequence). There are 15 residues in the CDR3. The ends were cut back, 3 bases at V and 4 bases at J, with 15 bases in the middle. CDR3 in amino acids: CASSLAVGPCTEAFF. The CDR3 bases are TGTGCCAGCAGCTTGGCAGTGGGACCGTGCACTGAAGCTTTCTTT.

This clone was seen at least ten times. This sequence joins TRBV20-1 and TRBJ2-5; weak D call: TRBD2 (5 bases). Trimming took off 3 bases at V and 5 bases at J, with 22 bases between the two ends. CDR3 length equals 16 residues. Per the germline V gene, CDR1 is DFQATT and CDR2 is SNEGSKA (reference sequence). The CDR3 reads CSASIGRPRLGETQYF. CDR3 bases: TGCAGTGCTAGTATAGGGAGACCGAGGTTAGGGGAGACCCAGTACTTC.

This clone was seen ten or more times. This chain joins TRBV29-1 and TRBJ2-1; TRBD1 is a possible D gene (6 bases). Germline CDR1 is SQVTM and CDR2 is ANQGSEA. This CDR3 has 14 amino acids. V dropped 4 bases and J dropped 6 bases, with 16 bases sitting between them. CDR3 in amino acids: CSVGGPQRSNEQFF. The CDR3 region has the DNA TGCAGCGTTGGGGGGCCCCAACGGAGCAATGAGCAGTTCTTC.

The rearrangement uses TRBV5-1 and TRBJ2-7; TRBD1 agrees at 11 bases. Germline loops: CDR1 SGHRS, CDR2 YFSETQ. The CDR3 covers 14 residues. V shed 4 bases and J 2 bases; nucleotides not matched to a gene: 2. The CDR3 sequence is CASSKGQGAYEQYF. CDR3 sequence (DNA): TGCGCCAGCAGCAAGGGACAGGGGGCCTACGAGCAGTACTTC.

The chain uses TRBV6-1 and TRBJ1-1; D is perhaps TRBD1 (5 bases). The CDR3 spans 16 residues. V was shortened by 3 bases and J by 2 bases, with 16 bases between the two germline ends. CDR1 MNHNS and CDR2 SASEGT come from the germline V gene. The CDR3 region is CASSEYRPGGNTEAFF. The DNA of the CDR3 is TGTGCCAGCAGTGAGTATAGGCCGGGGGGAAACACTGAAGCTTTCTTT.

This clone is classed as medium-sized. The chain combines TRBV3-1 with TRBJ2-7; D possibly corresponds to TRBD2 (6 bases). The germline V gene has CDR1 LGHDT and CDR2 YNNKEL (reference sequence). Trimming left V 0 bases short and J 4 bases short, with 22 bases between. This CDR3 is 18 amino acids long. DNA for the CDR3: TGTGCCAGCAGCCAAGATCTCGTCAGCGGGTCCTCGGAATACGAGCAGTACTTC. Protein product: CASSQDLVSGSSEYEQYF.